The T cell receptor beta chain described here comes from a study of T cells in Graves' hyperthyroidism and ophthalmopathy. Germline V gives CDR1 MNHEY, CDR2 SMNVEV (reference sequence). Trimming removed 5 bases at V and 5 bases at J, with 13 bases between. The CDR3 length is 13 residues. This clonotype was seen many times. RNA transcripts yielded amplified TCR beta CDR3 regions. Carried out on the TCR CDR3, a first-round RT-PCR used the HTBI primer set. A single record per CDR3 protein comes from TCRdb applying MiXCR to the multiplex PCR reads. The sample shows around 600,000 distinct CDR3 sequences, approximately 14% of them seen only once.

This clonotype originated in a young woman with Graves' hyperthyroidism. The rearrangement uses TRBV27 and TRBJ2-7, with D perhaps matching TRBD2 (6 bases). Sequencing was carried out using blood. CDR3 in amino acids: CASSKPGLHEQYF. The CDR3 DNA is TGTGCCAGCAGTAAACCGGGACTCCACGAGCAGTACTTC.